The next 2 T cell receptor beta chains were all read from a single sample in a study of cytomegalovirus exposure and HLA in healthy donors. The method was immunoSEQ multiplex PCR; TCRdb's version includes in-frame clones alone and lacks a portion of them. The table lists 170,000 or so clones, 65% to 85% of them singletons. The sequenced sample consisted of PBMCs. These receptor sequences come from a woman between 18 and 29 years old in good health and CMV-seropositive.

The chain combines TRBV11-1 with TRBJ1-1; D is unresolved. Germline CDR1 and CDR2: SGHAT and FQDESV (reference sequence). The CDR3 has 16 amino acids. The ends were cut back, 5 bases at V and 3 bases at J, with 19 bases in the middle. The CDR3 is CASSRYIGPEDTEAFF. The DNA for the CDR3 is TGTGCCAGCAGCAGATACATCGGGCCGGAGGACACTGAAGCTTTCTTT. Variable domain in full (rest from reference TRBV11-1 and TRBJ1-1): EAEVAQSPRYKITEKSQAVAFWCDPISGHATLYWYRQILGQGPELLVQFQDESVVDDSQLPKDRFSAERLKGVDSTLKIQPAELGDSAMYLCASSRYIGPEDTEAFFGQGTRLTVV.

This clone was observed a few times. This chain joins TRBV27 and TRBJ1-1; no firm D call. CDR3 length: 13 residues. V gave up 2 bases and J gave up 7 bases, with 11 bases separating them. Germline V gene sequence: CDR1 MNHEY, CDR2 SMNVEV (reference sequence). The chain's CDR3 is CASSLGSRGEAFF. The DNA for the CDR3 is TGTGCCAGCAGTTTAGGGAGCCGCGGTGAAGCTTTCTTT.